This entry features one TCR beta chain sequence. The source of the sample is a study of T cell responses to AZD1222 COVID-19 vaccine. V lost 4 bases and J 5 bases, leaving 10 bases between the germline ends. This CDR3 comprises 14 residues. Germline lookup yields CDR1 SGDLS and CDR2 YYNGEE. Profiling relied on immunoSEQ multiplex PCR, and the TCRdb table lists in-frame clones only, not all of them. The sample holds about 130,000 clones, about nine tenths seen once. This sequence was found in an adult who received the AZD1222 COVID-19 vaccine. The chain carries TRBV9 and TRBJ1-6, with D possibly being TRBD1 (5 bases). The material was peripheral blood, obtained 28 days after the second AZD1222 dose. The CDR3 loop is CASSRDGDNSPLHF. CDR3 coding DNA: TGTGCCAGCAGCCGGGACGGTGATAATTCACCCCTCCACTTT.